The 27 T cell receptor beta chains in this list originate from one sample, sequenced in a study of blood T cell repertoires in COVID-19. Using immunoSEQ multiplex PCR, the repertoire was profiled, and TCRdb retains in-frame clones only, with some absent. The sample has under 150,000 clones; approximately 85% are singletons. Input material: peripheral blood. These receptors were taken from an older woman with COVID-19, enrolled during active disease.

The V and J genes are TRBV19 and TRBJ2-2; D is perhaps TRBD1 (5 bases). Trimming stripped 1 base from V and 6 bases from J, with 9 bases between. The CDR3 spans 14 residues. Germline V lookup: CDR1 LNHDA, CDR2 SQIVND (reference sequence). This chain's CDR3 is CASSIVDSAGELFF. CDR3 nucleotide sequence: TGTGCCAGTAGTATAGTAGACAGTGCCGGGGAGCTGTTTTTT.

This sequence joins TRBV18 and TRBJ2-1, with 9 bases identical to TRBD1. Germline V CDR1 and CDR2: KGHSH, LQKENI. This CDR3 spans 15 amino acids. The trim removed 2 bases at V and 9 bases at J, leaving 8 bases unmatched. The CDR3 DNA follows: TGTGCCAGCTCACCAAGCACAGGGGGCTCTGGTGAGCAGTTCTTC. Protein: CASSPSTGGSGEQFF.

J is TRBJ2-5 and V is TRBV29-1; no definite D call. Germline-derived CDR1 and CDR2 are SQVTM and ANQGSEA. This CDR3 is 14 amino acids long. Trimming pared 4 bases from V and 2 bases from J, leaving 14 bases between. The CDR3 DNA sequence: TGCAGCGTTGGACGAGTATACGGGCAAGAGACCCAGTACTTC. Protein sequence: CSVGRVYGQETQYF.

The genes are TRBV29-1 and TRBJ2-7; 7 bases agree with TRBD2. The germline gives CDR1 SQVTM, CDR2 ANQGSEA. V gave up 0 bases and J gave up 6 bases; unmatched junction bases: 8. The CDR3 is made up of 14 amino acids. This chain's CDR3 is CSVEDRAGSGEQYF. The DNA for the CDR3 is TGCAGCGTTGAAGATCGAGCGGGGTCGGGCGAGCAGTACTTC.

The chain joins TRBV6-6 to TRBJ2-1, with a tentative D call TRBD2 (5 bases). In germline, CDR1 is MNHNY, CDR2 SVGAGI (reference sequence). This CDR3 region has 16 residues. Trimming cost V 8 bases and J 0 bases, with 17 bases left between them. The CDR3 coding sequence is TGTGCCAGCGCGAGGGTGGTTCGAATCTCCTACAATGAGCAGTTCTTC. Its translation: CASARVVRISYNEQFF.

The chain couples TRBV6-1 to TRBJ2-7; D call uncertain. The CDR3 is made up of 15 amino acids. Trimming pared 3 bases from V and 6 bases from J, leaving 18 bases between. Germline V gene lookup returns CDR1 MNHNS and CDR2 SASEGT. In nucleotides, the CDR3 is TGTGCCAGCAGTGAGGGCCACCCCTCACTCTCCGAGCAGTACTTC. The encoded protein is CASSEGHPSLSEQYF.

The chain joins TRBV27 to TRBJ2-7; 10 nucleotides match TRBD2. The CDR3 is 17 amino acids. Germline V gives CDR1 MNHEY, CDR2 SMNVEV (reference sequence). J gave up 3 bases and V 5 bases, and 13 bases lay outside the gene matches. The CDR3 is CASSPLSLAGAYYEQYF. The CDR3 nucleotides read TGTGCCAGCAGTCCCCTGAGTCTAGCGGGGGCCTACTACGAGCAGTACTTC.

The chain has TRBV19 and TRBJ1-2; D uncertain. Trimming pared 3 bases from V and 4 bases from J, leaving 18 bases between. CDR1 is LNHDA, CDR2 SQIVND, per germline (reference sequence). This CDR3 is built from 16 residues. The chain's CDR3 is CASSISGRTLAYGYTF. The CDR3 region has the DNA TGTGCCAGTAGTATTTCGGGAAGAACTCTCGCCTATGGCTACACCTTC.

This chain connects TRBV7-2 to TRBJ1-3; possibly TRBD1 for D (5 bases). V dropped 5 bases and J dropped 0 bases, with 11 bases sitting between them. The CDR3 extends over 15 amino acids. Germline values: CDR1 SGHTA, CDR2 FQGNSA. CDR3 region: CASSPDSGSGNTIYF. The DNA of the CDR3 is TGTGCCAGCAGCCCCGACAGTGGCTCTGGAAACACCATATATTTT.

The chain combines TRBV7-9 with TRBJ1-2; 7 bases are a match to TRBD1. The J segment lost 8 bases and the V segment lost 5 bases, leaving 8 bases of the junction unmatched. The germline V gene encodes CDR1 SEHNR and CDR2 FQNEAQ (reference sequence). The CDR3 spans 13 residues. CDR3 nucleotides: TGTGCCAGCAGCCTAATAGACAGGGACGGCTACACCTTC. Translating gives CASSLIDRDGYTF.

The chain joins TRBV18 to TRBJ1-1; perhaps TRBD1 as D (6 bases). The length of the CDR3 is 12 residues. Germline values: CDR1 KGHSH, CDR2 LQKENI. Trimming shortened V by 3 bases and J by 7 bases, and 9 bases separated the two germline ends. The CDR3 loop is CASSPRTDEAFF. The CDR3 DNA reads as TGTGCCAGCTCACCCCGGACAGATGAAGCTTTCTTT. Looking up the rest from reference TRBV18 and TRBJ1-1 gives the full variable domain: NAGVMQNPRHLVRRRGQEARLRCSPMKGHSHVYWYRQLPEEGLKFMVYLQKENIIDESGMPKERFSAEFPKEGPSILRIQQVVRGDSAAYFCASSPRTDEAFFGQGTRLTVV.

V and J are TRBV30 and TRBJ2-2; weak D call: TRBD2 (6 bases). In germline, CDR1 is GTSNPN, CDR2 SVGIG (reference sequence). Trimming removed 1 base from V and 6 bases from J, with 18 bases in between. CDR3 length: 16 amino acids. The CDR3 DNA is TGTGCCTGGAGTGACGCTGGGGGGACTCATCCCGGGGAGCTGTTTTTT. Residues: CAWSDAGGTHPGELFF.

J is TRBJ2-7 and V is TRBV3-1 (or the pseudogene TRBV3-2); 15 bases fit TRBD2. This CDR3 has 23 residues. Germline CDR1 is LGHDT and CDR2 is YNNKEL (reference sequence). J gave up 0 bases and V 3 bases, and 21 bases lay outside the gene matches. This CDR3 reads CASSHPLGLAGGHKGNPSYEQYF. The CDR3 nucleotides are TGTGCCAGCAGCCATCCTTTGGGACTAGCGGGGGGCCACAAAGGAAACCCCTCCTACGAGCAGTACTTC.

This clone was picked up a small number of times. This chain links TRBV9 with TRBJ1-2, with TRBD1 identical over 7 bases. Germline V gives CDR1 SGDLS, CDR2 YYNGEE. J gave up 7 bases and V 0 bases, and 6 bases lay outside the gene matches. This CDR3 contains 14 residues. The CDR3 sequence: CASSVEGGYSGYTF. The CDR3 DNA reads TGTGCCAGCAGCGTAGAAGGGGGCTATAGTGGCTACACCTTC. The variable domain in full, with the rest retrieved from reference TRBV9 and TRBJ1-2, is DSGVTQTPKHLITATGQRVTLRCSPRSGDLSVYWYQQSLDQGLQFLIQYYNGEERAKGNILERFSAQQFPDLHSELNLSSLELGDSALYFCASSVEGGYSGYTFGSGTRLTVV.

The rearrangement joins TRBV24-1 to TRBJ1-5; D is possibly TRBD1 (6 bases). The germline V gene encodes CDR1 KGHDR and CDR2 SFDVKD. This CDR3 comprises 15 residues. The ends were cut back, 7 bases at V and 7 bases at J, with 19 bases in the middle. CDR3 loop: CATSRSGGRGQPQHF. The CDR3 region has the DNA TGTGCCACCAGCCGAAGCGGGGGGCGAGGCCAGCCCCAGCATTTT.

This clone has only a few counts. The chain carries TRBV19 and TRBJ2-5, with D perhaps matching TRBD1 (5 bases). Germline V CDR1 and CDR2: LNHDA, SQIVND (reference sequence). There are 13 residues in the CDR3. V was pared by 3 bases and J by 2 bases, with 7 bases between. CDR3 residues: CASSIDRQETQYF. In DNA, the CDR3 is TGTGCCAGTAGTATCGACAGACAAGAGACCCAGTACTTC.

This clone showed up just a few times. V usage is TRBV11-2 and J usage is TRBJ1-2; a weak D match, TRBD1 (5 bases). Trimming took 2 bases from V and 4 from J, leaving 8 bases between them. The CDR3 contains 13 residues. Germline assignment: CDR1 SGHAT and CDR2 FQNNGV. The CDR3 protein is CASSLPTAYGYTF. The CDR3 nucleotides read TGTGCCAGCAGCTTACCGACAGCCTATGGCTACACCTTC. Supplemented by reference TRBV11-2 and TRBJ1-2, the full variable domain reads EAGVAQSPRYKIIEKRQSVAFWCNPISGHATLYWYQQILGQGPKLLIQFQNNGVVDDSQLPKDRFSAERLKGVDSTLKIQPAKLEDSAVYLCASSLPTAYGYTFGSGTRLTVV.

CDR3: CASSLVEGSGTQYF. DNA for the CDR3: TGTGCCAGCAGCTTGGTGGAAGGGAGCGGGACCCAGTACTTC. The chain joins TRBV5-6 to TRBJ2-5, with a possible D match to TRBD2 (5 bases). From germline, CDR1 is SGHDT and CDR2 YYEEEE. This CDR3 is 14 amino acids long. V was cut by 0 bases and J by 7 bases, with 13 bases left in between.

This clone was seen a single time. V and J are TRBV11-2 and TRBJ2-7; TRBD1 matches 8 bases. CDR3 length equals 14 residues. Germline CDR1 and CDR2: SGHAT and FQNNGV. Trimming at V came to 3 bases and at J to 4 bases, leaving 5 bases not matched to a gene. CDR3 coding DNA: TGTGCCAGCAGCTTGTACAGGGGGTGGTACGAGCAGTACTTC. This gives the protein CASSLYRGWYEQYF.

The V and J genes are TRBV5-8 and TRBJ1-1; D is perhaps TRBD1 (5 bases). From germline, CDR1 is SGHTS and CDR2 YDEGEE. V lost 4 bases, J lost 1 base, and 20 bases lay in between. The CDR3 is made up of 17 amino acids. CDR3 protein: CASSPEGIRSWNTEAFF. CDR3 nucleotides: TGTGCCAGCAGCCCGGAGGGGATAAGAAGTTGGAACACTGAAGCTTTCTTT.

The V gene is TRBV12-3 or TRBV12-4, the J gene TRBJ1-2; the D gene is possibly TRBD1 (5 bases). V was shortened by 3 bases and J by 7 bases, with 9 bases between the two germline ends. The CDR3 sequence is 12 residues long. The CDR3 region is CASSFLGVGYTF. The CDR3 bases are TGTGCCAGCAGTTTTTTAGGGGTTGGCTACACCTTC.

The CDR3, as DNA: TGTGCCAGCAGCTTCCGTGGGGAGGCCACAGATACGCAGTATTTT. Amino acids: CASSFRGEATDTQYF. The chain has TRBV5-8 and TRBJ2-3; possible D gene TRBD2, 6 bases. The germline V and J ends were trimmed by 2 bases and 2 bases, with 12 bases remaining between them. Per germline, CDR1 SGHTS and CDR2 YDEGEE. The CDR3 has 15 amino acids.

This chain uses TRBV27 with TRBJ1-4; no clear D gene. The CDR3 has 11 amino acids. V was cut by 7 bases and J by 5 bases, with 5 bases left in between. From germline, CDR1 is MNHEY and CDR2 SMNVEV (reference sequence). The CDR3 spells CASTQNEKLFF. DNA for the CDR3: TGTGCCAGCACACAGAATGAAAAACTGTTTTTT.

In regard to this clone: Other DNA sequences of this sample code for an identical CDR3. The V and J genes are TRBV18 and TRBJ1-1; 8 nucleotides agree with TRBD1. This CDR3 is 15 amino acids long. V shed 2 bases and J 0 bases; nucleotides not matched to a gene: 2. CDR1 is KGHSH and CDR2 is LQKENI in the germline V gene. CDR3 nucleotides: TGTGCCAGCTCACCAGGACAGGGTGTGAACACTGAAGCTTTCTTT. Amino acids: CASSPGQGVNTEAFF. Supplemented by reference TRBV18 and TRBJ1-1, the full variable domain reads NAGVMQNPRHLVRRRGQEARLRCSPMKGHSHVYWYRQLPEEGLKFMVYLQKENIIDESGMPKERFSAEFPKEGPSILRIQQVVRGDSAAYFCASSPGQGVNTEAFFGQGTRLTVV.

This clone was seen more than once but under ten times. The CDR3 DNA reads as TGTGCCAGCAGCGCGGGGAAAGGTCTAAACTATGGCTACACCTTC. Translation: CASSAGKGLNYGYTF. The chain recombines TRBV27 with TRBJ1-2; D remains ambiguous. The germline gives CDR1 MNHEY, CDR2 SMNVEV (reference sequence). The V and J ends lost 6 bases and 2 bases respectively, with 16 bases between them. CDR3 size: 15 residues.

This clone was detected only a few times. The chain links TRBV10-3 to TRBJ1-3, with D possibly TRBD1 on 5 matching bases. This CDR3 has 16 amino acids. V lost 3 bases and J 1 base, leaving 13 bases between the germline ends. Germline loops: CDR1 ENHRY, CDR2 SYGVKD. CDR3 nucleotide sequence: TGTGCCATCAGTGAAGGGACTCGGAGGTCTGGAAACACCATATATTTT. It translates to CAISEGTRRSGNTIYF.

The CDR3 region has the DNA TGTGCCTGGAGTAACGGACAGGCTCCCAATCAGCCCCAGCATTTT. Protein sequence: CAWSNGQAPNQPQHF. The chain couples TRBV30 to TRBJ1-5, with TRBD1 matching 7 bases. V was clipped by 2 bases and J by 3 bases; unmatched bases: 7. CDR3 length: 15 amino acids. Germline V gene sequence: CDR1 GTSNPN, CDR2 SVGIG (reference sequence). Using reference TRBV30 and TRBJ1-5 for the parts outside the CDR3, the full variable domain is SQTIHQWPATLVQPVGSPLSLECTVEGTSNPNLYWYRQAAGRGLQLLFYSVGIGQISSEVPQNLSASRPQDRQFILSSKKLLLSDSGFYLCAWSNGQAPNQPQHFGDGTRLSIL.